These T cell receptor beta chains were read from a single sample in a study of beta chain features in type 1 diabetes. Generated by immunoSEQ multiplex PCR, the TCRdb table keeps only in-frame clones and is missing some. The data contain 300,000 to 350,000 clones, around a fifth of them singletons. Source material: naive CD4+ T cells from blood. These receptors all stem from a woman in her late teens or twenties in good health. Both conserved end residues are part of each CDR3. A D gene is named only where the DNA matches it firmly. Only some rows state a clone size, as once, few, many or a class for expanded clones.

v_gene: TRBV7-3; abundance: few; j_gene: TRBJ1-5; d_gene: TRBD1; CDR3nt: TGTGCCAGCAGCGATGGAGGGGGACAGGGCGTCAATCAGCCCCAGCATTTT; CDR3aa: CASSDGGGQGVNQPQHF
v_gene: TRBV7-9; abundance: few; j_gene: TRBJ2-3; d_gene: TRBD2; CDR3nt: TGTGCCAGCTCTCGGGAGGGGCACACAGATACGCAGTATTTT; CDR3aa: CASSREGHTDTQYF
v_gene: TRBV30; abundance: .; j_gene: TRBJ1-3; d_gene: TRBD1; CDR3nt: TGTGCCTGGAGTAAAGGACAGGTCTCTGGAAACACCATATATTTT; CDR3aa: CAWSKGQVSGNTIYF
v_gene: TRBV5-6; abundance: few; j_gene: TRBJ2-3; d_gene: TRBD2; CDR3nt: TGTGCCAGCAGCTCGACTAGCGGGGGGACAGATACGCAGTATTTT; CDR3aa: CASSSTSGGTDTQYF
v_gene: TRBV6-5; abundance: .; j_gene: TRBJ1-2; d_gene: .; CDR3nt: TGTGCCAGCAGTTACTGGGGCACAGCCTCCTATGGCTACACCTTC; CDR3aa: CASSYWGTASYGYTF
v_gene: TRBV18; abundance: .; j_gene: TRBJ1-2; d_gene: .; CDR3nt: TGTGCCAGCTCACACCCCAGGGATGGCTACACCTTC; CDR3aa: CASSHPRDGYTF
v_gene: TRBV7-2; abundance: few; j_gene: TRBJ2-5; d_gene: .; CDR3nt: TGTGCCAGCAGCTTACTAGTCCAAGAGACCCAGTACTTC; CDR3aa: CASSLLVQETQYF
v_gene: TRBV4-3; abundance: .; j_gene: TRBJ2-7; d_gene: TRBD2; CDR3nt: TGCGCCAGCAGCCAAGGCCTAGCGGGGGGCCCCAGCTCCTACGAGCAGTACTTC; CDR3aa: CASSQGLAGGPSSYEQYF
v_gene: TRBV2; abundance: few; j_gene: TRBJ2-1; d_gene: TRBD2; CDR3nt: TGTGCCAGCAGTGACCCAGCGGGAGGGCCGGGTGAGCAGTTCTTC; CDR3aa: CASSDPAGGPGEQFF
v_gene: TRBV4-1; abundance: few; j_gene: TRBJ2-1; d_gene: TRBD2; CDR3nt: TGCGCCAGCAGCTCCCAGCGGGAGTTCAATGAGCAGTTCTTC; CDR3aa: CASSSQREFNEQFF
v_gene: TRBV7-2; abundance: .; j_gene: TRBJ2-7; d_gene: TRBD2; CDR3nt: TGTGCCAGCAGTATATCCAGCGGGGTCTCCTACGAGCAGTACTTC; CDR3aa: CASSISSGVSYEQYF
v_gene: TRBV7-8; abundance: few; j_gene: TRBJ2-6; d_gene: .; CDR3nt: TGTGCCAGCAGCTCATTGGGACTTGCCAGGGGGGGGGCCAACGTCCTGACTTTC; CDR3aa: CASSSLGLARGGANVLTF
v_gene: TRBV6-1; abundance: .; j_gene: TRBJ1-2; d_gene: .; CDR3nt: TGTGCCAGCAGTGAAGTTGGCCACTATGGCTACACCTTC; CDR3aa: CASSEVGHYGYTF
v_gene: TRBV15; abundance: .; j_gene: TRBJ1-6; d_gene: TRBD1; CDR3nt: TGTGCCACCAGCAGAGATACAGGGGGCAATTCACCCCTCCACTTT; CDR3aa: CATSRDTGGNSPLHF
v_gene: TRBV11-3; abundance: few; j_gene: TRBJ2-1; d_gene: TRBD2; CDR3nt: TGTGCCAGCAGCTTACCAACGTGGAAAGCGGGGGGGTCTCATGAGCAGTTCTTC; CDR3aa: CASSLPTWKAGGSHEQFF
v_gene: TRBV11-2; abundance: .; j_gene: TRBJ2-3; d_gene: .; CDR3nt: TGTGCCAGCAGCCCAGAGCGGAGGACGCAGTATTTT; CDR3aa: CASSPERRTQYF
v_gene: TRBV30; abundance: few; j_gene: TRBJ1-1; d_gene: .; CDR3nt: TGTGCCTGGAGTGAGGAGGGTGTTGAAGCTTTCTTT; CDR3aa: CAWSEEGVEAFF
v_gene: TRBV13; abundance: .; j_gene: TRBJ1-6; d_gene: TRBD1; CDR3nt: TGTGCCAGCAGCCCGAGGACAGGGTTCAATTCACCCCTCCACTTT; CDR3aa: CASSPRTGFNSPLHF
v_gene: TRBV18; abundance: .; j_gene: TRBJ1-1; d_gene: .; CDR3nt: TGTGCCAGCTCTCAAACAGGGAACACTGAAGCTTTCTTT; CDR3aa: CASSQTGNTEAFF
v_gene: TRBV5-4; abundance: .; j_gene: TRBJ1-1; d_gene: .; CDR3nt: TGTGCCAGCAGCAGGGGAGGGTACACTGAAGCTTTCTTT; CDR3aa: CASSRGGYTEAFF
v_gene: TRBV7-2; abundance: few; j_gene: TRBJ2-7; d_gene: TRBD2; CDR3nt: TGTGCCAGCAGCTTAGCGGCGGGGGGTCCCTACGAGCAGTACTTC; CDR3aa: CASSLAAGGPYEQYF
v_gene: TRBV25-1; abundance: few; j_gene: TRBJ1-5; d_gene: .; CDR3nt: TGTGCCAGCGGCCGGGGGGGCAATCAGCCCCAGCATTTT; CDR3aa: CASGRGGNQPQHF
v_gene: TRBV25-1; abundance: .; j_gene: TRBJ1-2; d_gene: .; CDR3nt: TGTGCCAGCAGTGACCGGGACTGGAACTATGGCTACACCTTC; CDR3aa: CASSDRDWNYGYTF
v_gene: TRBV18; abundance: few; j_gene: TRBJ1-1; d_gene: .; CDR3nt: TGTGCCAGCTTAACGCAGACAGGGAACACTGAAGCTTTCTTT; CDR3aa: CASLTQTGNTEAFF
v_gene: TRBV15; abundance: .; j_gene: TRBJ2-7; d_gene: TRBD1; CDR3nt: TGTGCCACCAGCAGGGACAGGGGAGGCTACGAGCAGTACTTC; CDR3aa: CATSRDRGGYEQYF
v_gene: TRBV19; abundance: few; j_gene: TRBJ2-6; d_gene: .; CDR3nt: TGTGCCAGTGGCAATGCTGGGGCCAACGTCCTGACTTTC; CDR3aa: CASGNAGANVLTF
v_gene: TRBV30; abundance: few; j_gene: TRBJ1-4; d_gene: .; CDR3nt: TGTGCCTGGAGTGTGCAGGGGCTGGCTAATGAAAAACTGTTTTTT; CDR3aa: CAWSVQGLANEKLFF
v_gene: TRBV6-5; abundance: few; j_gene: TRBJ2-7; d_gene: TRBD2; CDR3nt: TGTGCCAGCGGCCGGGAGGGCGACTCCTACGAGCAGTACTTC; CDR3aa: CASGREGDSYEQYF
v_gene: TRBV5-8; abundance: .; j_gene: TRBJ2-3; d_gene: .; CDR3nt: TGTGCCAGCAGCGCCGGGACAAGGACCGGGGGCACAGATACGCAGTATTTT; CDR3aa: CASSAGTRTGGTDTQYF
v_gene: TRBV7-6; abundance: few; j_gene: TRBJ2-3; d_gene: .; CDR3nt: TGTGCCAGCAGCTTAGATCGGGATACGCAGTATTTT; CDR3aa: CASSLDRDTQYF
v_gene: TRBV4-1; abundance: once; j_gene: TRBJ1-5; d_gene: .; CDR3nt: TGCGCCAGCAGCCAAGATTCGCAGGGCAATCAGCCCCAGCATTTT; CDR3aa: CASSQDSQGNQPQHF
v_gene: TRBV18; abundance: .; j_gene: TRBJ1-5; d_gene: TRBD1; CDR3nt: TGTGCCAGCTCCGAGACAGGGGGGGATCAGCCCCAGCATTTT; CDR3aa: CASSETGGDQPQHF
v_gene: TRBV6-6; abundance: .; j_gene: TRBJ2-3; d_gene: TRBD1; CDR3nt: TGTGCCAGCAGCCTAGCTACCGGGACAGGGGACGATACGCAGTATTTT; CDR3aa: CASSLATGTGDDTQYF
v_gene: TRBV6-5; abundance: few; j_gene: TRBJ2-7; d_gene: .; CDR3nt: TGTGCCAGCAGTTCCCCCCGGGGACATCCCTACGAGCAGTACTTC; CDR3aa: CASSSPRGHPYEQYF
v_gene: TRBV2; abundance: few; j_gene: TRBJ2-1; d_gene: TRBD2; CDR3nt: TGTGCCAGCAGGGGGACACCGGGACTAGTGAATGAGCAGTTCTTC; CDR3aa: CASRGTPGLVNEQFF
v_gene: TRBV11-2; abundance: .; j_gene: TRBJ1-2; d_gene: .; CDR3nt: TGTGCCAGCAGCTCCACAGATTATGGCTACACCTTC; CDR3aa: CASSSTDYGYTF
v_gene: TRBV6-6; abundance: few; j_gene: TRBJ2-3; d_gene: .; CDR3nt: TGTGCCAGCAGTTACTCACTTACAGATACGCAGTATTTT; CDR3aa: CASSYSLTDTQYF